This T cell receptor (beta chain) was documented in a study of PD-1 blockade in mismatch repair-deficient tumors. Study-wide context: Enrolled about 2012-2016, patients had progressing, pretreated mismatch repair-deficient cancers of about twelve types.

Concerning this clone: The antigen remains undetermined.

TCR sequencing covered a few patients who responded to pembrolizumab. Study-wide points: Rapid post-treatment expansion, then contraction, generally preceding radiologic response, marked tumor-resident clones.

The protocol was immunoSEQ multiplex PCR, while the TCRdb copy is restricted to in-frame clones and leaves out a portion. The sample lists fewer than 50,000 clones, about 76% occurring once. This clonotype originated in an adult with mismatch repair-deficient cancer. Sequencing used peripheral blood, obtained 4 weeks after starting pembrolizumab.

CDR3 protein: CASPCSEQYF. The CDR3 DNA follows: TGTGCCAGCCCCTGTAGCGAGCAGTACTTC. V is TRBV28 and J is TRBJ2-7; D is undetermined. Trimming stripped 8 bases from V and 6 bases from J, with 8 bases between. This CDR3 region has 10 residues. Germline CDR1 MDHEN, CDR2 SYDVKM.